This is a list of T cell receptor beta chains from one sample in a study of T cell repertoires in cytomegalovirus infection. TCRdb reprocessed the reads with MiXCR, giving one entry per CDR3 protein. Among roughly 990,000 distinct CDR3 sequences listed, roughly 30% were seen once. No antigen is known for these receptors. Sequencing used cultured CD8+ T cells from PBMCs, obtained from culture after CMV antigen stimulation. The receptor source for this set is a human donor in good health (CMV status not recorded). Some clones in this sample may be carry-over from other donors' samples. The CDR3 runs from the conserved cysteine through the conserved F or W. Expanded clones are given a class, and other clones once, few, many or no size at all.

CASSDSSGGRTYNEQFF,-,TRBV2
CASFTGGRNTEAFF,-,TRBV6-8
CASSHVGQGNQPQHF,-,TRBV4-1
CASSLYRVNSPLHF,-,TRBV27
CASSYPRTGAVNEQFF,-,TRBV6-2/TRBV6-3
CATNSGTSGGNTDTQYF,-,TRBV24-1
CASSLQKDRVFGQFF,-,TRBV28
CASSLIDQPQHF,-,TRBV5-5
CASSIASGGAGEQFF,-,TRBV19
CASTQMAGTSDVEQYF,few,TRBV12-3/TRBV12-4
CASSEYISGQSEAFF,-,TRBV25-1
CAISESGGQGEKLFF,-,TRBV10-3
CASTTGTGTYNEQFF,-,TRBV2
CASSFSVGDRGIGEQYF,once,TRBV27
CASSPPGDRATDTQYF,-,TRBV12-3/TRBV12-4
CASSQTGLTYNEQFF,-,TRBV4-2
CASSLDVGGGDTQYF,-,TRBV7-6
CSARLRRATDTQYF,-,TRBV20-1
CASSPPRVPCPQHF,many,TRBV7-6
CASSLGTSVFSRTDTQYF,-,TRBV5-4